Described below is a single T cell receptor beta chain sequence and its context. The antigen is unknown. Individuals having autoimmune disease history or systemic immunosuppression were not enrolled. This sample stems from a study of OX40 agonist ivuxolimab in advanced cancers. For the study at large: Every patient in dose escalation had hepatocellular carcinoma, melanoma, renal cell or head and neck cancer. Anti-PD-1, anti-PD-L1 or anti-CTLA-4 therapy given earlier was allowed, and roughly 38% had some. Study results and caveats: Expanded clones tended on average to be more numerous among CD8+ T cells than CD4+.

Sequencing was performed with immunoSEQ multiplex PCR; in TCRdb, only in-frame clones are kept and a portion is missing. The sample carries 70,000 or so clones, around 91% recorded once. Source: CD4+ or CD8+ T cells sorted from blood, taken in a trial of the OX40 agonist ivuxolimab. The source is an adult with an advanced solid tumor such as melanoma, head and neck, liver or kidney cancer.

The DNA for the CDR3 is TGTGCCAGCAGCTTGGGAGAGGCAGGCGAGTTCTTC. Its protein is CASSLGEAGEFF. The V call is TRBV5-6, the J call TRBJ2-1; D not resolved. V was clipped by 0 bases and J by 14 bases, with 12 bases between them. The germline V gene has CDR1 SGHDT and CDR2 YYEEEE. CDR3 length: 12 amino acids. The full variable domain, rest sourced from reference TRBV5-6 and TRBJ2-1, is DAGVTQSPTHLIKTRGQQVTLRCSPKSGHDTVSWYQQALGQGPQFIFQYYEEEERQRGNFPDRFSGHQFPNYSSELNVNALLLGDSALYLCASSLGEAGEFFGPGTRLTVL.